The 20 T cell receptor beta chains below come from one sample, sequenced in a study of graft-versus-host responses after intestinal transplantation. The table came from immunoSEQ multiplex PCR; TCRdb's copy has only in-frame clones and leaves some out. The sample yields around 100,000 clones, just over 90% seen once. These receptors' antigens are unknown. The sequenced sample was unstimulated CD4+ T cells sorted from spleen or lymph node cells, obtained before transplant. The origin of the receptors is a human donor who was the organ donor for an intestinal transplant.

This clone occurred once. The chain has TRBV30 and TRBJ2-3; D tentatively reads TRBD1 or TRBD2 (6 bases each). Germline CDR1 reads GTSNPN; CDR2 reads SVGIG (reference sequence). The CDR3 extends over 15 amino acids. V lost 0 bases and J lost 2, with 12 bases in between. CDR3 DNA sequence: TGTGCCTGGAGTGTATTGGGGGGCGTCACAGATACGCAGTATTTT. Translating it yields CAWSVLGGVTDTQYF.

The chain uses TRBV9 and TRBJ2-2; D unresolved. The CDR3 spans 14 residues. V shed 0 bases and J shed 7 bases, with 10 bases lying between them. The V gene's germline CDR1 is SGDLS and CDR2 YYNGEE. Here the CDR3 DNA reads TGTGCCAGCAGCGTAGTAAAAATCAGCGGGGAGCTGTTTTTT. It specifies CASSVVKISGELFF.

The chain uses TRBV5-4 and TRBJ1-2; D is unclear. CDR3 size: 15 residues. V was cut by 0 bases and J by 0 bases, with 9 bases left in between. The germline gives CDR1 SGHNT, CDR2 YYREEE (reference sequence). CDR3 residues: CASSLDPGSNYGYTF. CDR3 nucleotides: TGTGCCAGCAGCTTGGATCCCGGATCTAACTATGGCTACACCTTC.

This clone was detected once. The rearrangement uses TRBV6-5 and TRBJ2-7; 12 nucleotides match TRBD2. The V gene end was trimmed by 7 bases and the J gene end by 7 bases; junction bases not matched to a gene: 11. CDR1 and CDR2 (germline): MNHEY, SVGAGI. This CDR3 comprises 15 residues. CDR3 sequence reads: CASNTWTSGAGEQYF. CDR3 coding DNA: TGTGCCAGCAACACTTGGACTAGCGGGGCTGGGGAGCAGTACTTC.

V usage is TRBV28 and J usage is TRBJ2-7; 7 bases match TRBD2. With V trimmed by 4 bases and J by 2 bases, 5 bases remained unmatched. The germline V gene encodes CDR1 MDHEN and CDR2 SYDVKM. CDR3 size: 14 residues. CDR3 sequence reads: CASSSASGAYEQYF. The CDR3 DNA is TGTGCCAGCAGTTCGGCTAGCGGTGCCTACGAGCAGTACTTC.

In its sample, this clone was seen once. The chain couples TRBV28 to TRBJ1-2; perhaps TRBD1 as D (6 bases). V dropped 6 bases and J dropped 7 bases, with 18 bases sitting between them. Germline values: CDR1 MDHEN, CDR2 SYDVKM. The CDR3 contains 14 residues. CDR3 residues: CASSVPGAYSGYTF. CDR3 nucleotides: TGTGCCAGCAGCGTTCCGGGGGCTTATAGTGGCTACACCTTC.

The V gene is TRBV19, the J gene TRBJ2-7; D is perhaps TRBD1 (6 bases). CDR1 is LNHDA and CDR2 is SQIVND in the germline V gene (reference sequence). Trimming cost V 3 bases and J 1 base, with 10 bases left between them. The CDR3 length is 14 residues. CDR3 sequence: CASSIGTKSYEQYF. In DNA form, the CDR3 reads TGTGCCAGTAGTATCGGGACAAAATCCTACGAGCAGTACTTC.

The rearrangement links TRBV4-3 to TRBJ2-1, with 13 bases that match TRBD2. The CDR3 totals 16 residues. The germline CDR1 and CDR2 sequences are LGHNA and YSLEER. Losses at the gene ends were 5 bases for V and 4 bases for J; bases not matched to a gene: 5. Here the CDR3 reads CASSWTSGSEYNEQFF. As DNA, the CDR3 is TGCGCCAGCAGCTGGACTAGCGGGAGCGAGTACAATGAGCAGTTCTTC.

This chain connects TRBV21-1 to TRBJ2-1. TRBV21-1 is termed a pseudogene. The CDR3 sequence is 15 residues long. CDR3 region: CAPKGRVPNYNEQFF. In nucleotides, the CDR3 is TGTGCCCCCAAAGGTCGCGTGCCAAATTACAATGAGCAGTTCTTC.

The chain combines TRBV6-5 with TRBJ2-7, with 10 bases matching TRBD2. The CDR3 has 14 amino acids. Germline-derived CDR1 and CDR2 are MNHEY and SVGAGI. J gave up 5 bases and V 6 bases, and 7 bases lay outside the gene matches. CDR3 coding DNA: TGTGCCAGCAGCCCGGGACTAGCGTCTCACGAGCAGTACTTC. The encoded protein is CASSPGLASHEQYF.

The chain employs TRBV7-2 and TRBJ2-2; weak D call: TRBD1 (6 bases). Per germline, CDR1 SGHTA and CDR2 FQGNSA. V lost 1 base and J lost 4, with 13 bases in between. The CDR3 loop spans 16 amino acids. The CDR3 DNA reads as TGTGCCAGCAGCTTAGACCGTTCAGGGGCCACCGGGGAGCTGTTTTTT. Translation gives CASSLDRSGATGELFF. Drawing the rest from reference TRBV7-2 and TRBJ2-2, the complete variable domain is GAGVSQSPSNKVTEKGKDVELRCDPISGHTALYWYRQSLGQGLEFLIYFQGNSAPDKSGLPSDRFSAERTGGSVSTLTIQRTQQEDSAVYLCASSLDRSGATGELFFGEGSRLTVL.

The chain uses TRBV19 and TRBJ1-1; no definite D call. The germline CDR1 and CDR2 sequences are LNHDA and SQIVND (reference sequence). CDR3 length: 15 amino acids. Trimming took 3 bases from V and 4 from J, leaving 15 bases between them. CDR3 sequence reads: CASSIPNAVRTEAFF. CDR3 DNA: TGTGCCAGTAGTATCCCCAACGCGGTTCGCACTGAAGCTTTCTTT.

The chain couples TRBV9 to TRBJ2-1, with TRBD2 matching over 7 bases. Germline values: CDR1 SGDLS, CDR2 YYNGEE. CDR3 size: 13 residues. V lost 4 bases, J lost 10 bases, and 8 bases stayed unmatched. CDR3 region: CASSPGLVWEQFF. CDR3 nucleotides: TGTGCCAGCAGCCCAGGACTAGTATGGGAGCAGTTCTTC. The full variable domain, rest sourced from reference TRBV9 and TRBJ2-1, is DSGVTQTPKHLITATGQRVTLRCSPRSGDLSVYWYQQSLDQGLQFLIQYYNGEERAKGNILERFSAQQFPDLHSELNLSSLELGDSALYFCASSPGLVWEQFFGPGTRLTVL.

This clone appeared once. The chain uses TRBV15 and TRBJ1-2; D uncertain. The CDR3 totals 15 residues. V was trimmed by 3 bases and J by 2 bases, leaving 13 bases between them. Looked up from germline, CDR1 is LNHNV and CDR2 is YYDKDF (reference sequence). The CDR3 spells CATSSRLSPNYGYTF. The DNA of the CDR3 is TGTGCCACCAGCAGCCGACTAAGCCCCAACTATGGCTACACCTTC.

This chain's CDR3 is CASSLRAQETQYF. The DNA of the CDR3 is TGTGCCAGCAGCTTAAGGGCCCAAGAGACCCAGTACTTC. The rearrangement uses TRBV7-3 and TRBJ2-5; unclear D gene. Germline V lookup: CDR1 SGHTA, CDR2 FQGTGA. The CDR3 length is 13 residues. Trimming cost V 1 base and J 1 base, with 4 bases left between them.

Written as DNA, the CDR3 is TGTGCCACCAGCACCGGGACAGGGGGCTGGCAGCCCCAGCATTTT. Protein sequence: CATSTGTGGWQPQHF. The rearrangement joins TRBV15 to TRBJ1-5, with 12 bases identical to TRBD1. With V trimmed by 4 bases and J by 7 bases, 5 bases remained unmatched. The CDR3 consists of 15 residues. Germline V lookup: CDR1 LNHNV, CDR2 YYDKDF (reference sequence). The complete variable domain, with remaining parts taken from reference TRBV15 and TRBJ1-5, reads DAMVIQNPRYQVTQFGKPVTLSCSQTLNHNVMYWYQQKSSQAPKLLFHYYDKDFNNEADTPDNFQSRRPNTSFCFLDIRSPGLGDTAMYLCATSTGTGGWQPQHFGDGTRLSIL.

This chain links TRBV19 with TRBJ2-7; TRBD1 agrees at 7 bases. The V segment lost 2 bases and the J segment 3 bases; nucleotides outside the gene matches: 7. The CDR3 extends over 15 amino acids. The germline gives CDR1 LNHDA, CDR2 SQIVND (reference sequence). In DNA form, the CDR3 reads TGTGCCAGTAGTATAAAGGGCACAGGGGTCTACGAGCAGTACTTC. The encoded protein is CASSIKGTGVYEQYF.

The chain has TRBV5-1 and TRBJ2-3; D not certain. V dropped 1 base and J dropped 3 bases, with 12 bases sitting between them. There are 15 residues in the CDR3. From germline, CDR1 is SGHRS and CDR2 YFSETQ. Here the CDR3 reads CASSLRVAGTDTQYF. CDR3 in DNA: TGCGCCAGCAGCTTGCGTGTAGCAGGTACAGATACGCAGTATTTT.

The chain uses TRBV6-6 and TRBJ2-5, with 11 bases aligning to TRBD1. In germline, CDR1 is MNHNY, CDR2 SVGAGI (reference sequence). This CDR3 region has 14 residues. The V and J ends lost 4 bases and 4 bases, in that order; junction bases with no gene match: 2. The chain's CDR3 is CASSWGQGGETQYF. In DNA form, the CDR3 reads TGTGCCAGCAGTTGGGGACAGGGGGGAGAGACCCAGTACTTC.

The chain recombines TRBV5-1 with TRBJ2-7, with D perhaps matching TRBD2 (6 bases). This CDR3 has 15 residues. V was clipped by 0 bases and J by 1 base, with 11 bases between them. Germline V gene data show CDR1 as SGHRS and CDR2 as YFSETQ. The CDR3 sequence is CASSLELAPSYEQYF. CDR3 nucleotide sequence: TGCGCCAGCAGCTTGGAACTAGCTCCTTCCTACGAGCAGTACTTC.